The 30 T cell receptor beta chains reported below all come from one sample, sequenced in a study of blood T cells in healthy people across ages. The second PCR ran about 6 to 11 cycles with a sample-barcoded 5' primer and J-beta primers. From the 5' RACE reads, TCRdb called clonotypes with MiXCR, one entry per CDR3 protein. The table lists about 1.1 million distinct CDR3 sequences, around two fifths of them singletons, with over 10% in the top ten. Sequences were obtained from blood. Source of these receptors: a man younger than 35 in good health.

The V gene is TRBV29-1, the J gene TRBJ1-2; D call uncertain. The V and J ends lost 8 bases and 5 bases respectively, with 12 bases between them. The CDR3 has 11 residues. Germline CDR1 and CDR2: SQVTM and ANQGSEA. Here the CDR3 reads CSSRTRYGYTF. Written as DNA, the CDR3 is TGCAGCAGTAGGACCCGGTATGGCTACACCTTC.

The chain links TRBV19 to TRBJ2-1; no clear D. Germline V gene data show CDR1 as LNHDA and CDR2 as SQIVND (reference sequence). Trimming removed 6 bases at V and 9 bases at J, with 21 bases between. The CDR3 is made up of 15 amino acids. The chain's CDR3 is CASRPQSGIKGEQFF. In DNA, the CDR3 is TGTGCCAGTAGGCCACAGTCGGGTATTAAGGGTGAGCAGTTCTTC.

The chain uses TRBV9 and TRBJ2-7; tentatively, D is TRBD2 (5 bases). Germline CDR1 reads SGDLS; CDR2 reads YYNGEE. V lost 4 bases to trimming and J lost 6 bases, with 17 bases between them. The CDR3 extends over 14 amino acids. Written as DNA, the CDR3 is TGTGCCAGCAGCCCTGAGGCCGTACGGGGCGAGCAGTACTTC. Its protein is CASSPEAVRGEQYF.

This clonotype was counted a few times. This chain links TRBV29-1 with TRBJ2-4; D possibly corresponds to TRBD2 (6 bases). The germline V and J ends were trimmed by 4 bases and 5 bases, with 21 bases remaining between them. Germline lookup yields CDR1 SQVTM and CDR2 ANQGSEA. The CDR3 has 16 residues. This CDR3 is CSVAEGVIDKQNIQYF. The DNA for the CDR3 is TGCAGCGTTGCGGAGGGTGTGATCGATAAGCAAAACATTCAGTACTTC. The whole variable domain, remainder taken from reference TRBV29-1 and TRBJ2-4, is SAVISQKPSRDICQRGTSLTIQCQVDSQVTMMFWYRQQPGQSLTLIATANQGSEATYESGFVIDKFPISRPNLTFSTLTVSNMSPEDSSIYLCSVAEGVIDKQNIQYFGAGTRLSVL.

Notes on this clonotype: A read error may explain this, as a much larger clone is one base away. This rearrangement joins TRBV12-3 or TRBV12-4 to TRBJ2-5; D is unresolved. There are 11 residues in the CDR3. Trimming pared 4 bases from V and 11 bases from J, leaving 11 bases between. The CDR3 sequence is CASSWNYKQYF. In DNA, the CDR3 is TGTGCCAGCAGTTGGAACTACAAGCAGTACTTC.

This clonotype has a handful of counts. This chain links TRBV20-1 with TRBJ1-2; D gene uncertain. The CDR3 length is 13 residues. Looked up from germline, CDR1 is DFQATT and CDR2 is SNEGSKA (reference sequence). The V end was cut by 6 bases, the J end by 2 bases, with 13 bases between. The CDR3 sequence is CSAVTSQNYGYTF. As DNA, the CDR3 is TGCAGTGCAGTCACTTCCCAGAACTATGGCTACACCTTC.

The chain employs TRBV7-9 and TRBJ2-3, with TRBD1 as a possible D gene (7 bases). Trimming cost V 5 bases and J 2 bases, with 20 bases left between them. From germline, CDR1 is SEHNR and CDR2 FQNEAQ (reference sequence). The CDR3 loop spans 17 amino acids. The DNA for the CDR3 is TGTGCCAGCAGCCCAAGAGGAGGGGGCCTCGACACAGATACGCAGTATTTT. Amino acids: CASSPRGGGLDTDTQYF.

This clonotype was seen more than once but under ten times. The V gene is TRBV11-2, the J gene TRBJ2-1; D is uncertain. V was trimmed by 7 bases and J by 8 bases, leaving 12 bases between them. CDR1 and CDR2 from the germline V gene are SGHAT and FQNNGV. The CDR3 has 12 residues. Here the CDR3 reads CASTRVRDEQFF. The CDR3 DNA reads TGTGCCAGCACCAGAGTTAGAGATGAGCAGTTCTTC.

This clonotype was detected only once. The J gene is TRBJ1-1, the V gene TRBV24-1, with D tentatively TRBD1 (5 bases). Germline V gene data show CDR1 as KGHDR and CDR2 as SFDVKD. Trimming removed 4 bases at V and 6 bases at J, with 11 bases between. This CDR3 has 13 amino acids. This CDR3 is CATSDPGSAEAFF. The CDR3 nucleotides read TGTGCCACCAGTGACCCAGGGTCTGCTGAAGCTTTCTTT.

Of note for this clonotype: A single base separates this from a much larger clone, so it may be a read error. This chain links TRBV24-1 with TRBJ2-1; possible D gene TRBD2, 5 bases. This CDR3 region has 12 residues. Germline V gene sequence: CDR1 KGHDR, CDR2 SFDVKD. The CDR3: CVTRTPGNEQFF. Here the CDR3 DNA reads TGTGTCACCCGGACTCCGGGCAATGAGCAGTTCTTC.

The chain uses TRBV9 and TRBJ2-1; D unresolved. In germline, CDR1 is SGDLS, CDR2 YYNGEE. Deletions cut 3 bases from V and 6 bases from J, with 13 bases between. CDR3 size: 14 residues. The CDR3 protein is CASSERNRGNEQFF. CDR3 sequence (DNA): TGTGCCAGCAGCGAACGGAACCGAGGCAATGAGCAGTTCTTC.

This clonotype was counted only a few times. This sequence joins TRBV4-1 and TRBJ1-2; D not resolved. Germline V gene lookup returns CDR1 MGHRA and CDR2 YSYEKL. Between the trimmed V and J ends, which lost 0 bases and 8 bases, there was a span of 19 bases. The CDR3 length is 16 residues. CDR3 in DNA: TGCGCCAGCAGCCAAGAGGCCGGGGTTGGATTCTACGGCTACACCTTC. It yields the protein CASSQEAGVGFYGYTF.

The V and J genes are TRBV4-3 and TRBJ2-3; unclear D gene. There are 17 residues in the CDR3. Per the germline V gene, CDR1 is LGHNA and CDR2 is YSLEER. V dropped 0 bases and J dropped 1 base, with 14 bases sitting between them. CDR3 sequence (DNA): TGCGCCAGCAGCCAAGATCTTTCGGTTATGGGCACAGATACGCAGTATTTT. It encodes CASSQDLSVMGTDTQYF.

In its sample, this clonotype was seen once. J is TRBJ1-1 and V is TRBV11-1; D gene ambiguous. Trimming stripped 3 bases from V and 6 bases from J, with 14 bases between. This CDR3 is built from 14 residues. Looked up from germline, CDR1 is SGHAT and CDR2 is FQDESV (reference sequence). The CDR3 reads CASSLPPPNPEAFF. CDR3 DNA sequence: TGTGCCAGCAGCTTGCCTCCGCCTAATCCTGAAGCTTTCTTT. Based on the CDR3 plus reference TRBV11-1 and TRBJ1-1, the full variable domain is EAEVAQSPRYKITEKSQAVAFWCDPISGHATLYWYRQILGQGPELLVQFQDESVVDDSQLPKDRFSAERLKGVDSTLKIQPAELGDSAMYLCASSLPPPNPEAFFGQGTRLTVV.

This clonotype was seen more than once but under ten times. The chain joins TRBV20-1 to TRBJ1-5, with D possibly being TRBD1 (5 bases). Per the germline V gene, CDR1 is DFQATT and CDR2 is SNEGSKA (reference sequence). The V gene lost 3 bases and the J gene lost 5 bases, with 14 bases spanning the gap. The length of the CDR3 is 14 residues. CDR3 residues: CSASGGARDQPQHF. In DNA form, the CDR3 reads TGCAGTGCTAGTGGGGGTGCGAGGGATCAGCCCCAGCATTTT.

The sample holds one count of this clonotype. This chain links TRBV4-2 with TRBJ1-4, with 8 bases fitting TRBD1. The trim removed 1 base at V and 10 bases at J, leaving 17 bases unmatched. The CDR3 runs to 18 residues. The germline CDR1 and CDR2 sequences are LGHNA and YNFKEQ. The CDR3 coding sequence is TGTGCCAGCAGCCAAGTAGAGGGACAGGTTGCGGCTTTAGGAAAACTGTTTTTT. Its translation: CASSQVEGQVAALGKLFF.

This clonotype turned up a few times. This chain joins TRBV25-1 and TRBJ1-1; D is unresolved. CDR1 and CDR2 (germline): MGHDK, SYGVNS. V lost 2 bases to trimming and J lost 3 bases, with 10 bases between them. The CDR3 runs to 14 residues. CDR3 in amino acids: CASSEGGSDTEAFF. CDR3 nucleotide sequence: TGTGCCAGCAGTGAAGGCGGGTCGGACACTGAAGCTTTCTTT.

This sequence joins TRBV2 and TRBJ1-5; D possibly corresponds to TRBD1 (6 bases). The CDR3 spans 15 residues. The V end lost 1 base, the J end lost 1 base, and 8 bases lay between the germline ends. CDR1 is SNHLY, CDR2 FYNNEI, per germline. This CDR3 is CASSEVQGSNQPQHF. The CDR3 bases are TGTGCCAGCAGTGAAGTTCAGGGGAGCAATCAGCCCCAGCATTTT.

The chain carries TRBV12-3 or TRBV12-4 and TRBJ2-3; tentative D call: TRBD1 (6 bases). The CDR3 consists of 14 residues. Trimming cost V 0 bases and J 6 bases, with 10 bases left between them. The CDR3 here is CASSLAGTRDTQYF. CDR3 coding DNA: TGTGCCAGCAGTTTAGCTGGGACACGGGATACGCAGTATTTT.

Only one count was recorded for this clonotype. The CDR3 nucleotides read TGTGCCAGCAGTTTCGCCCCGCAGGGGTCTGGGGATGAGCAGTTCTTC. Translated: CASSFAPQGSGDEQFF. The chain carries TRBV12-3 or TRBV12-4 and TRBJ2-1; weak D call: TRBD1 (6 bases). V was cut by 3 bases and J by 8 bases, with 20 bases left in between. This CDR3 region has 16 residues.

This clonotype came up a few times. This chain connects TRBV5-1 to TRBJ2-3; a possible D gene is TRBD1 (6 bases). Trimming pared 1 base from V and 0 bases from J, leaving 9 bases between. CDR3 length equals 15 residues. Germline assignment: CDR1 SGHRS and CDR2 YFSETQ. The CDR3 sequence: CASSLWTESTDTQYF. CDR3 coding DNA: TGCGCCAGCAGCTTGTGGACAGAAAGCACAGATACGCAGTATTTT.

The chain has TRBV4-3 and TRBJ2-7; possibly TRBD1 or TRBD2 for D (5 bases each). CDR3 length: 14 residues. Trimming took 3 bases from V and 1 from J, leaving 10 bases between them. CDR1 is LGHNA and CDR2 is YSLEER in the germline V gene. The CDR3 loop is CASSQRGGSYEQYF. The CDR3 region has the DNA TGCGCCAGCAGCCAGCGTGGGGGTTCCTACGAGCAGTACTTC.

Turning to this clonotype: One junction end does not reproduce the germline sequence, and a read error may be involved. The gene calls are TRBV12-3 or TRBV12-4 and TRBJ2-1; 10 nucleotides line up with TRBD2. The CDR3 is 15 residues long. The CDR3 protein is CAGRLAGGSYNEQFF. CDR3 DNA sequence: TGTGCCGGCAGGTTAGCGGGGGGCTCCTACAATGAGCAGTTCTTC.

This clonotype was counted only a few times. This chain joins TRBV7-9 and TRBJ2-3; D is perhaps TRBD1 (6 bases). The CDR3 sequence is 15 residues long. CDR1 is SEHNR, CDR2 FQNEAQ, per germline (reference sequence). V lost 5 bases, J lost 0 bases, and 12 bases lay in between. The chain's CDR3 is CASSQGQLSTDTQYF. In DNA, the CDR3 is TGTGCCAGCAGCCAGGGACAACTGAGCACAGATACGCAGTATTTT.

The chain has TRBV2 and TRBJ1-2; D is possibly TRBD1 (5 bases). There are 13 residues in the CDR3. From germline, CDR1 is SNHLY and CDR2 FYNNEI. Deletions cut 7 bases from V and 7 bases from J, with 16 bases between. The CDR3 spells CASTTDASSGYTF. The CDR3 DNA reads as TGTGCCAGCACGACAGATGCGAGCTCTGGCTACACCTTC.

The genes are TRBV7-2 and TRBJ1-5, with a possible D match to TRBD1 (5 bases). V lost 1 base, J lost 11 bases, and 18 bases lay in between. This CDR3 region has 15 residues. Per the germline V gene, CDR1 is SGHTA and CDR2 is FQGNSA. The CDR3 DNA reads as TGTGCCAGCAGCTTAGGAGGGGCGGGTAGCCCGACCCAGCATTTT. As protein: CASSLGGAGSPTQHF.

CDR3 sequence reads: CASSLYSPRDTEAFF. The CDR3 coding sequence is TGTGCCAGCAGCTTATATTCACCGAGGGACACTGAAGCTTTCTTT. The chain combines TRBV7-9 with TRBJ1-1; D is unresolved. Trimming took off 2 bases at V and 3 bases at J, with 13 bases between the two ends. Looked up from germline, CDR1 is SEHNR and CDR2 is FQNEAQ (reference sequence). This CDR3 is 15 amino acids long.

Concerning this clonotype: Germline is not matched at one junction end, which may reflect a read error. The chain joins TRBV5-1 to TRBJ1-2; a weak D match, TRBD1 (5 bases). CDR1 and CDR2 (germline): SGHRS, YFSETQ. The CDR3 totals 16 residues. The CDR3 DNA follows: TGCGCCAGCAGCTACTCTGTTGCAGGGTCGCACTATGGCCACACCTTC. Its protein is CASSYSVAGSHYGHTF.

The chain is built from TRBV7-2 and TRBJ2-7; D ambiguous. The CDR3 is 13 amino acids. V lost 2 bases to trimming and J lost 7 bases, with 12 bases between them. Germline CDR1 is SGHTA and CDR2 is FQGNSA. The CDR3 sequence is CASSLNPQDEQYF. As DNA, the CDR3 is TGTGCCAGCAGCTTAAACCCCCAGGATGAGCAGTACTTC.

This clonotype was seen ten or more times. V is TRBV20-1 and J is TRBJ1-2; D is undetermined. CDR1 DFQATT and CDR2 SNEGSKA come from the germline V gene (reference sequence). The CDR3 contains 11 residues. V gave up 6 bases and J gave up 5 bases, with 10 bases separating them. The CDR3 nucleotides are TGCAGTGCGTCCCCGGGGTATGGCTACACCTTC. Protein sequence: CSASPGYGYTF.